This passage covers 22 T cell receptor beta chains from one sample sequenced in a study of blood T cell repertoires in COVID-19. Sequenced by immunoSEQ multiplex PCR; TCRdb stores in-frame clones only, minus some. The data show approximately 140,000 clones, with 88% seen just once and roughly 28% held by the top ten. The sample consisted of peripheral blood. These receptors all stem from a human donor in a cohort sampled during active COVID-19.

The chain carries TRBV10-3 and TRBJ1-1; 9 bases are shared with TRBD1. The CDR3 contains 13 residues. V trimming: 10 bases; J trimming: 5 bases; junction bases outside the gene matches: 8. Germline V gives CDR1 ENHRY, CDR2 SYGVKD. CDR3 amino acids: CATESTGGTEAFF. The CDR3 DNA follows: TGTGCCACCGAGTCGACAGGGGGAACTGAAGCTTTCTTT.

This rearrangement joins TRBV10-3 to TRBJ1-5, with 9 bases matching TRBD1. Trimming took 4 bases from V and 1 from J; bases not matched to a gene: 5. The CDR3 length is 16 residues. CDR1 is ENHRY and CDR2 is SYGVKD in the germline V gene. CDR3 sequence: CAISAGTGRSNQPQHF. The CDR3 nucleotides read TGTGCCATCAGTGCTGGGACAGGGAGAAGCAATCAGCCCCAGCATTTT.

This sequence joins TRBV14 and TRBJ2-7, with D possibly matching TRBD1 (6 bases). Germline V lookup: CDR1 SGHDN, CDR2 FVKESK. Trimming removed 1 base from V and 0 bases from J, with 10 bases in between. This CDR3 spans 15 amino acids. CDR3 amino acids: CASSQVGALSYEQYF. CDR3 DNA sequence: TGTGCCAGCAGCCAAGTGGGGGCCCTCTCCTACGAGCAGTACTTC.

This sequence joins TRBV12-3 or TRBV12-4 and TRBJ2-6; D ambiguous. There are 12 residues in the CDR3. Trimming pared 6 bases from V and 3 bases from J, leaving 3 bases between. Written as DNA, the CDR3 is TGTGCCAGCAGACTTGGGGCCAACGTCCTGACTTTC. Translated: CASRLGANVLTF.

This clone was picked up one time. This chain joins TRBV4-3 and TRBJ1-1; TRBD1 matches 10 bases. Germline V gene lookup returns CDR1 LGHNA and CDR2 YSLEER. The CDR3 loop spans 14 amino acids. V shed 3 bases, J shed 8 bases, and the junction held 6 bases outside the gene matches. The chain's CDR3 is CASSHRDRGPEAFF. As DNA, the CDR3 is TGCGCCAGCAGCCACCGGGACAGGGGTCCCGAAGCTTTCTTT.

The chain joins TRBV14 to TRBJ2-5; D is perhaps TRBD2 (5 bases). CDR3 length: 17 residues. Germline V gives CDR1 SGHDN, CDR2 FVKESK. Trimming removed 4 bases from V and 4 bases from J, with 22 bases in between. The CDR3 coding sequence is TGTGCCAGCAGCCGTTCAGGAGGTAGCCATTGGGGAGAGACCCAGTACTTC. Residues: CASSRSGGSHWGETQYF.

The chain employs TRBV27 and TRBJ2-7, with D maybe TRBD1 (6 bases). V was shortened by 4 bases and J by 3 bases, with 13 bases between the two germline ends. The germline gives CDR1 MNHEY, CDR2 SMNVEV (reference sequence). The CDR3 totals 14 residues. The CDR3 here is CASSYREGSYEQYF. CDR3 DNA: TGTGCCAGCAGTTACAGGGAAGGGAGCTACGAGCAGTACTTC.

The CDR3 region has the DNA TGTGCCAGCAGCTCGGGACAGGTCTCTGGAAACACCATATATTTT. This sequence encodes CASSSGQVSGNTIYF. The chain is built from TRBV7-2 and TRBJ1-3; 8 nucleotides line up with TRBD1. From germline, CDR1 is SGHTA and CDR2 FQGNSA. With V trimmed by 4 bases and J by 0 bases, 2 bases remained unmatched. CDR3 length: 15 amino acids.

The CDR3: CASSPGTSVLDTQYF. CDR3 sequence (DNA): TGTGCCAGCAGCCCTGGGACTAGTGTTCTGGATACGCAGTATTTT. The chain joins TRBV9 to TRBJ2-3; 8 positions match TRBD2. The germline gives CDR1 SGDLS, CDR2 YYNGEE. The CDR3 consists of 15 residues. J lost 6 bases, V lost 4 bases, and 10 bases had no gene match.

The gene calls are TRBV6-1 and TRBJ1-6; the D is unclear. Germline values: CDR1 MNHNS, CDR2 SASEGT. V lost 2 bases to trimming and J lost 0 bases, with 14 bases between them. This CDR3 region has 18 residues. The CDR3, as DNA: TGTGCCAGCAGTGAAATGGGCAGGTTTGACTCCTATAATTCACCCCTCCACTTT. Protein sequence: CASSEMGRFDSYNSPLHF.

This chain joins TRBV2 and TRBJ1-2; D is ambiguous. CDR1 and CDR2 from the germline V gene are SNHLY and FYNNEI. The CDR3 is 13 residues long. The V gene lost 2 bases and the J gene lost 7 bases, with 11 bases spanning the gap. The chain's CDR3 is CASSENPGSGYTF. CDR3 bases: TGTGCCAGCAGTGAAAACCCAGGAAGTGGCTACACCTTC. The variable domain in full, with the rest retrieved from reference TRBV2 and TRBJ1-2, is EPEVTQTPSHQVTQMGQEVILRCVPISNHLYFYWYRQILGQKVEFLVSFYNNEISEKSEIFDDQFSVERPDGSNFTLKIRSTKLEDSAMYFCASSENPGSGYTFGSGTRLTVV.

The chain links TRBV19 to TRBJ1-2; D is possibly TRBD1 (6 bases). The germline gives CDR1 LNHDA, CDR2 SQIVND (reference sequence). With 6 bases removed from V and 3 bases from J, the gap between germline ends came to 8 bases. CDR3 length equals 12 residues. The CDR3 protein is CASRQGYYGYTF. Here the CDR3 DNA reads TGTGCCAGTAGGCAGGGGTACTATGGCTACACCTTC.

CDR3 nucleotide sequence: TGTGCCAGCAATCAAGGAGACAGCTACTCCTACAATGAGCAGTTCTTC. As protein: CASNQGDSYSYNEQFF. V and J are TRBV3-1 (or the pseudogene TRBV3-2) and TRBJ2-1, with D perhaps matching TRBD1 (5 bases). In germline, CDR1 is LGHDT, CDR2 YNNKEL (reference sequence). The CDR3 loop spans 16 amino acids. Deletions cut 7 bases from V and 0 bases from J, with 16 bases between.

V gene TRBV7-2 combines with J gene TRBJ2-3; 8 nucleotides line up with TRBD2. This CDR3 has 17 residues. Germline V lookup: CDR1 SGHTA, CDR2 FQGNSA. Trimming cost V 2 bases and J 1 base; bases outside gene matches: 8. CDR3 in DNA: TGTGCCAGCAGCTTAACTACGTTGCGGGGGGGCACAGATACGCAGTATTTT. Protein product: CASSLTTLRGGTDTQYF.

Concerning this clone: The sample carries other DNA sequences with the same CDR3. The V call is TRBV3-1 (or the pseudogene TRBV3-2), the J call TRBJ1-2; TRBD1 is a possible D gene (5 bases). This CDR3 region has 13 residues. V was pared by 0 bases and J by 8 bases, with 10 bases between. Per germline, CDR1 LGHDT and CDR2 YNNKEL (reference sequence). The CDR3 DNA reads as TGTGCCAGCAGCCAAGAGGGGCGAGGCGGCTACACCTTC. Protein: CASSQEGRGGYTF.

The V call is TRBV7-2, the J call TRBJ1-2, with TRBD1 matching over 7 bases. Germline CDR1 and CDR2: SGHTA and FQGNSA. Germline trimming cut 2 bases from V and 2 bases from J; bases unmatched to any gene: 5. CDR3 length equals 15 residues. DNA for the CDR3: TGTGCCAGCAGCTTAAGACAGGGAGGCAACTATGGCTACACCTTC. This sequence encodes CASSLRQGGNYGYTF.

Written as DNA, the CDR3 is TGTGCCAGCAGCTCCTATCCCGGGACAGGGATTGGAAACACCATATATTTT. It specifies CASSSYPGTGIGNTIYF. This chain links TRBV5-5 with TRBJ1-3; 9 bases are a match to TRBD1. This CDR3 contains 17 residues. CDR1 and CDR2 from the germline V gene are SGHKS and YYEKEE (reference sequence). The V gene end was trimmed by 3 bases and the J gene end by 3 bases; junction bases not matched to a gene: 10.

The CDR3 loop is CASSLGQGEDTQYF. The CDR3 nucleotides read TGTGCCAGCAGCCTAGGACAGGGCGAAGATACGCAGTATTTT. The chain couples TRBV5-6 to TRBJ2-3, with 8 bases identical to TRBD1. V shed 4 bases, J shed 5 bases, and the junction held 6 bases outside the gene matches. The CDR3 sequence is 14 residues long. Germline values: CDR1 SGHDT, CDR2 YYEEEE.

This clone was seen a few times. The J gene is TRBJ2-5, the V gene TRBV3-1 (or the pseudogene TRBV3-2), with TRBD2 matching over 9 bases. The trim removed 4 bases at V and 4 bases at J, leaving 4 bases unmatched. CDR1 is LGHDT, CDR2 YNNKEL, per germline (reference sequence). CDR3 size: 14 residues. CDR3 coding DNA: TGTGCCAGCAGCCGCGGGGGGGTAGGAGAGACCCAGTACTTC. As protein: CASSRGGVGETQYF.

The chain uses TRBV6-2 or TRBV6-3 and TRBJ1-1; D unresolved. Germline CDR1 is MNHEY and CDR2 is SVGEGT. V dropped 2 bases and J dropped 2 bases, with 12 bases sitting between them. This CDR3 has 15 amino acids. The CDR3 here is CASSYRGGPNTEAFF. The DNA of the CDR3 is TGTGCCAGCAGTTACCGGGGTGGGCCCAACACTGAAGCTTTCTTT.

This chain uses TRBV2 with TRBJ2-1; a possible D gene is TRBD2 (6 bases). Germline values: CDR1 SNHLY, CDR2 FYNNEI. Trimming left V 6 bases short and J 8 bases short, with 32 bases between. CDR3 length: 19 amino acids. In nucleotides, the CDR3 is TGTGCCAGCAGAGACCGGGACTTCCTGGCTAGCGTGGTCGGAGATGAGCAGTTCTTC. It translates to CASRDRDFLASVVGDEQFF.

V usage is TRBV7-6 and J usage is TRBJ2-1, with 9 bases that match TRBD2. This CDR3 spans 18 amino acids. Trimming took 5 bases from V and 4 from J; bases not matched to a gene: 15. Germline CDR1 and CDR2: SGHVS and FNYEAQ. CDR3 DNA sequence: TGTGCCAGCAGCCGCCCACGGGGAGCTAGCGGGGATTACAATGAGCAGTTCTTC. Encoded protein: CASSRPRGASGDYNEQFF.